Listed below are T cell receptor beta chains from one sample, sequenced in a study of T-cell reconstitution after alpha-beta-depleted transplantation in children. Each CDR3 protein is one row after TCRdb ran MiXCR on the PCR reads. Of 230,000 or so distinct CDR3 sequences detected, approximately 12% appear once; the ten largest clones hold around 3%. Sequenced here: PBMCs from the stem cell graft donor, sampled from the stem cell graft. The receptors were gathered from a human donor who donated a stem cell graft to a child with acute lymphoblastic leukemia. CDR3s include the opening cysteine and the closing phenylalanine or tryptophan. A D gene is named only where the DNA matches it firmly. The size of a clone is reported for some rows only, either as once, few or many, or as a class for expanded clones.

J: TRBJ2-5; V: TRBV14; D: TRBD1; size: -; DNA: TGTGCCAGCAGCCTCCTCGGACAGGGTGGAGAGACCCAGTACTTC; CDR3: CASSLLGQGGETQYF
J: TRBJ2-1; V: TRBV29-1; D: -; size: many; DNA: TGCAGCGTTGCCGGGTTTTTAGTTGGTGAGCAGTTCTTC; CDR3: CSVAGFLVGEQFF
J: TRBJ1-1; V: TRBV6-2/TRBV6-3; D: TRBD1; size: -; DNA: TGTGCCAGCAGTTTCACAGGGGTCGCTGAAGCTTTCTTT; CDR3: CASSFTGVAEAFF
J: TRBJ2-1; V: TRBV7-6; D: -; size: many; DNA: TGTGCCAGCAGCTTAGGGGGGGTAGCCTACAATGAGCAGTTCTTC; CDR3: CASSLGGVAYNEQFF
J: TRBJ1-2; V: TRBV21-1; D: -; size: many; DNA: TGTGCCAGCAGAAAAGTTCATGACAGGGGCGCGAACCTGTATGGCTACACCTTC; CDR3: CASRKVHDRGANLYGYTF
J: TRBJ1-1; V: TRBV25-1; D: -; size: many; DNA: TGTGCCAGCAGCGATCCTGGGCGTTCAGACACTGAAGCTTTCTTT; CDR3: CASSDPGRSDTEAFF
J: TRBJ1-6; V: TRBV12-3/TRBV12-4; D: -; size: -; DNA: TGTGCCAGCAGTGGTTCAGGGTCGAGCTCCTATAATTCACCCCTCCACTTT; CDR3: CASSGSGSSSYNSPLHF
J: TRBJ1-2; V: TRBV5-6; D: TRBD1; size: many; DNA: TGTGCCAGCAGCTATACCGGACAGGACTATGGCTACACCTTC; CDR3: CASSYTGQDYGYTF
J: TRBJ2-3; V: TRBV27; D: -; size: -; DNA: TGTGCCAGCAGAACCTTACTAGCTCTCCGCACAGATACGCAGTATTTT; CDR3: CASRTLLALRTDTQYF
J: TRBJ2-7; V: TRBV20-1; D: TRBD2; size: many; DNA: TGCAGTGCCGGAGGGGGACTAGCGATCCACGAGCAGTACTTC; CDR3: CSAGGGLAIHEQYF
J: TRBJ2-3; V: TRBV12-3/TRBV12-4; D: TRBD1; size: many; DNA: TGTGCCAGTTACAGGGGGGCAGGCACAGATACGCAGTATTTT; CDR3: CASYRGAGTDTQYF
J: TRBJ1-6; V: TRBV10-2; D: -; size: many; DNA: TGCGCCAGCAGTGAGGGAAATTCACCCCTCCACTTT; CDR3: CASSEGNSPLHF
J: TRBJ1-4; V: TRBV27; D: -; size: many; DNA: TGTGCCAGCAGTCCCCTGACAGGAAGAAATGAAAAACTGTTTTTT; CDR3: CASSPLTGRNEKLFF
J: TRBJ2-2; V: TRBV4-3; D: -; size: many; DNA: TGCGCCAGCAGCCAAGATCGATTCTTAGGGGAGCTGTTTTTT; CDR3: CASSQDRFLGELFF
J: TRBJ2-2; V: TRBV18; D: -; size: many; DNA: TGTGCCAGCTCACCATGGGCGACAGCTTCTGGCGGGGAGCTGTTTTTT; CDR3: CASSPWATASGGELFF
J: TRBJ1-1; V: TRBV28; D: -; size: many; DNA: TGTGCCAGCAGTTTCAGGGGAGTGGGGAGCGACACTGAAGCTTTCTTT; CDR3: CASSFRGVGSDTEAFF
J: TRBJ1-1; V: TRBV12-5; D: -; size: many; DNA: TGTGCTAGTGGAAGCCCCAACGAGGCTTTCTTT; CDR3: CASGSPNEAFF
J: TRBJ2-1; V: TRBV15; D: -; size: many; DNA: TGTGCCACCAGCGGAGGAGGTTTCAATGAGCAGTTCTTC; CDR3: CATSGGGFNEQFF
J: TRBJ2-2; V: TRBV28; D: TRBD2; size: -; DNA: TGTGCCAGCAGTCCTGGACTAGCGGGAGTTCTCGGGGAGCTGTTTTTT; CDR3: CASSPGLAGVLGELFF
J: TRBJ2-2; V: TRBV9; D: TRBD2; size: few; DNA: TGTGCCAGCAGCGTTAACAGGGCTAGCGGGAACGCCGGGGAGCTGTTTTTT; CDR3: CASSVNRASGNAGELFF
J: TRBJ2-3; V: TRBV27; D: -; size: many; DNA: TGTGCCAGCAGTTTATCTGGCCCGACATCCACAGATACGCAGTATTTT; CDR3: CASSLSGPTSTDTQYF
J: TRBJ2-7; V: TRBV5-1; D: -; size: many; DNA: TGCGCCAGCAGCTTGGCCCCGGGTTACGAGCAGTACTTC; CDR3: CASSLAPGYEQYF
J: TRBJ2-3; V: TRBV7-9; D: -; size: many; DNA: TGTGCCAGCAGCTTACTAGCTAGCGCCACAGATACGCAGTATTTT; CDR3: CASSLLASATDTQYF
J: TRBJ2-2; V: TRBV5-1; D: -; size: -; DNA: TGCGCCAGCAGCTTGGGCGCGGGCGGTCCCGGGGAGCTGTTTTTT; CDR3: CASSLGAGGPGELFF
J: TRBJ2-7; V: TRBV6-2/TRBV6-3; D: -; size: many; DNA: TGTGCCAGCAGTTACATTGGCATCTCCTACGAGCAGTACTTC; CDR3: CASSYIGISYEQYF
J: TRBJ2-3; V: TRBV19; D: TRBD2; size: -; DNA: TGTGCCAGTAGTATGTCTCCGGGAGGGGAAGATACGCAGTATTTT; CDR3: CASSMSPGGEDTQYF
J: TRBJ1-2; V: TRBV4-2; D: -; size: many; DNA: TGTGCCAGCAGCCAAGATAGGGCAGTTAGCTATGGCTACACCTTC; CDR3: CASSQDRAVSYGYTF
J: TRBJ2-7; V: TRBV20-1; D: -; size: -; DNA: TGCAGTGCTAGTCGGCTAGATTCCATCTACGAGCAGTACTTC; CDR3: CSASRLDSIYEQYF
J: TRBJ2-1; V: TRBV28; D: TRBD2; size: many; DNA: TGTGCCAGCAGTTTCAAGTCTAGCGGGAGGGCTGAGCAGTTCTTC; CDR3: CASSFKSSGRAEQFF
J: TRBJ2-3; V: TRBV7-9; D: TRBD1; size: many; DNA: TGTGCCAGCAGCGCTGGGGGACAGGGCACAGATACGCAGTATTTT; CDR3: CASSAGGQGTDTQYF
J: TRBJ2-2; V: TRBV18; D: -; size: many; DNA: TGTGCCAGCTCACCAACGTCTCCCGGGAACACCGGGGAGCTGTTTTTT; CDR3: CASSPTSPGNTGELFF
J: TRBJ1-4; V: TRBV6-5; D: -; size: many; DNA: TGTGCCAGCAGTTACAGAACCGTCGGTCGGGCCCGGAATGAAAAACTGTTTTTT; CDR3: CASSYRTVGRARNEKLFF
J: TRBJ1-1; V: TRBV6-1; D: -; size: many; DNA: TGTGCCAGCCTCGGACTGCTGAACACTGAAGCTTTCTTT; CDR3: CASLGLLNTEAFF
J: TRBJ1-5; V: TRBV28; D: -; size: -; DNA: TGTGCCAGCAGTCGGGCTGCGGCTCGCGTGCGGCCCCAGCATTTT; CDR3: CASSRAAARVRPQHF
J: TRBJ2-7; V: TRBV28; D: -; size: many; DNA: TGTGCCAGCAGTTTAAGAGGTTACCTGGTCTACGAGCAGTACTTC; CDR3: CASSLRGYLVYEQYF
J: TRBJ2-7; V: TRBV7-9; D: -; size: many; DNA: TGTGCCAGCAGCTCGGCCAGCGGGCTCACCTACGAGCAGTACTTC; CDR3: CASSSASGLTYEQYF
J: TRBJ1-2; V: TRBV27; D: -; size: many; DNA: TGTGCCAGCAGTCCCGGTTACACAGGGTTTGGGGAGGGCTACACCTTC; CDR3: CASSPGYTGFGEGYTF
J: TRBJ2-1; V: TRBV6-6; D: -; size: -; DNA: TGTGCCAGCAGTTACTCGATGAATGAGCAGTTCTTC; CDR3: CASSYSMNEQFF
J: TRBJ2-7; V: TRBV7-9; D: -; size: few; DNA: TGTGCCAGCTCAAAAGGGGGAGTTGAGTACGAGCAGTACTTC; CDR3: CASSKGGVEYEQYF
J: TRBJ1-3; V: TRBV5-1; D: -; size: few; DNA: TGCGCCAGCAGCTTGCGCCCGGGGAATCAAGACGGAAACACCATATATTTT; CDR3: CASSLRPGNQDGNTIYF
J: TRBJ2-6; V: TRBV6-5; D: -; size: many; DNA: TGTGCCAGCAGTTACAGAGGCGCTGGGGCCAACGTCCTGACTTTC; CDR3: CASSYRGAGANVLTF
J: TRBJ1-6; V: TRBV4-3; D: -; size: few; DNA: TGCGCCAGCAGCCAAGATTTTCCGGGTTTCGGGGCCCTCCACTTT; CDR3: CASSQDFPGFGALHF
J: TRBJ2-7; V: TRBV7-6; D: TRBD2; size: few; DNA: TGTGCCAGCAGCTCCACTAGCGGGGAAACCGAGCAGTACTTC; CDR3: CASSSTSGETEQYF
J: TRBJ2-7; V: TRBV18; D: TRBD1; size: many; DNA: TGTGCCAGCTCACCAGGGACAGTCACTGCCGAGCAGTACTTC; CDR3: CASSPGTVTAEQYF
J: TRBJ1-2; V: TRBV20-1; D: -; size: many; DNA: TGCAGTGCTAGTAGTGGGTACGATGGCTACACCTTC; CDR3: CSASSGYDGYTF
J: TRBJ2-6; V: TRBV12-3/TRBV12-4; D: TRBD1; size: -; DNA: TGTGCCAGCAGTTTATCAGGGGGCGATGACGGGGCCAACGTCCTGACTTTC; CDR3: CASSLSGGDDGANVLTF
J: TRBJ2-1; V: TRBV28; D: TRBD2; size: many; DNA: TGTGCCAGCAGCCCGGGACTAGCGGGGGTAAATGAGCAGTTCTTC; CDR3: CASSPGLAGVNEQFF
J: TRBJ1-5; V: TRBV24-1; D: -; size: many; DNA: TGTGCCACCAGTCTGGGGGCGCGGAGCAATCAGCCCCAGCATTTT; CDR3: CATSLGARSNQPQHF
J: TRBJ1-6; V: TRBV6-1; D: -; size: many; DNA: TGTGCCAGCAGTGTTACGGTAGATAATTCACCCCTCCACTTT; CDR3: CASSVTVDNSPLHF
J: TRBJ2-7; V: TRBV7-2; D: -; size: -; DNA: TGTGCCAGCAGCCCATCAGGGATCGGAACCTACGAGCAGTACTTC; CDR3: CASSPSGIGTYEQYF
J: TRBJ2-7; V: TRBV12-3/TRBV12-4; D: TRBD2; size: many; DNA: TGTGCCACCAAATCGCTAGCGGGAAAGGACGAGCAGTACTTC; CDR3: CATKSLAGKDEQYF
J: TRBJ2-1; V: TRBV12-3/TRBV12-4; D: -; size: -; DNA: TGTGCCAGCAGAGCTTCTAGTGCCCTCAAGAATGAGCAGTTCTTC; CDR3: CASRASSALKNEQFF
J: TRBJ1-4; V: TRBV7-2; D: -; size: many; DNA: TGTGCCAGCAGCTTAGCGTCGGGCACCGTGTTTTTT; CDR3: CASSLASGTVFF
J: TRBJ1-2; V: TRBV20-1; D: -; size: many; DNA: TGCAGTGCTAGCCAGTGGGGCTACACCTTC; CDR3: CSASQWGYTF